The sequence of this T cell receptor beta chain was determined in a study of T-cell reconstitution after alpha-beta-depleted transplantation in children. V shed 3 bases and J shed 3 bases, with 12 bases lying between them. CDR3 size: 14 residues. CDR1 and CDR2 from the germline V gene are MNHEY and SMNVEV (reference sequence). Unique molecular identifiers were built into the TCRbeta library. MiXCR was run by TCRdb on the PCR reads, yielding one entry per CDR3 protein. The sample lists over 200,000 distinct CDR3 sequences; under 9.5% were seen once. This clonotype was counted at least ten times. The chain recombines TRBV27 with TRBJ2-7; D may be TRBD2 (5 bases). This clonotype originated in a human donor who donated a stem cell graft to a child with acute lymphoblastic leukemia. The sequenced sample was PBMCs from the stem cell graft donor, obtained from the stem cell graft. The CDR3 here is CASSFREEGYEQYF. For the CDR3, the DNA is TGTGCCAGCAGTTTTCGAGAAGAGGGCTACGAGCAGTACTTC.